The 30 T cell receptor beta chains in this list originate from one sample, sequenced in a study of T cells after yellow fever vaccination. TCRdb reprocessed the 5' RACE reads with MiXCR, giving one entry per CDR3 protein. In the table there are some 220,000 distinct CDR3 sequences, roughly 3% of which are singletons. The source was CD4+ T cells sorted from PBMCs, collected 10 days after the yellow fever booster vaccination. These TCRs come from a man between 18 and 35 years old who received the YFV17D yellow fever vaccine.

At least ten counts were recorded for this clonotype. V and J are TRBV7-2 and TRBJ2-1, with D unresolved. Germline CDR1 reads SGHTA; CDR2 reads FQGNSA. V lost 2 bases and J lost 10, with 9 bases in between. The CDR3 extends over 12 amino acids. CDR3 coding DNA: TGTGCCAGCAGCTTAATAGTCGGGGAGCAGTTCTTC. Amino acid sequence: CASSLIVGEQFF.

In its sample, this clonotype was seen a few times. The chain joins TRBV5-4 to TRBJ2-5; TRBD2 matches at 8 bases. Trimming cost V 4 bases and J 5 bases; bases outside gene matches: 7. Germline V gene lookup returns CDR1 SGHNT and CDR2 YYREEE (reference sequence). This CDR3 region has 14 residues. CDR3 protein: CASSPTSGPETQYF. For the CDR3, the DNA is TGTGCCAGCAGCCCAACTAGCGGTCCGGAGACCCAGTACTTC.

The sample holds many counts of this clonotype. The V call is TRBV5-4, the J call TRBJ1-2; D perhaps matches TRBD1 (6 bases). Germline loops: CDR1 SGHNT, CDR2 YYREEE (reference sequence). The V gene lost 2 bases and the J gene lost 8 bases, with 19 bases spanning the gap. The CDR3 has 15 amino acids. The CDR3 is CASSLDRRGTKGYTF. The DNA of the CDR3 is TGTGCCAGCAGCTTAGACAGGAGGGGAACCAAGGGCTACACCTTC.

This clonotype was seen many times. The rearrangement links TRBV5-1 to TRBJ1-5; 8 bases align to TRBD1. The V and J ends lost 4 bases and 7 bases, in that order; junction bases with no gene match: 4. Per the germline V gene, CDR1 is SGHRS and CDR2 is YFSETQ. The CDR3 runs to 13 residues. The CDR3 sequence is CASSKDREQPQHF. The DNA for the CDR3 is TGCGCCAGCAGCAAGGACAGGGAACAGCCCCAGCATTTT.

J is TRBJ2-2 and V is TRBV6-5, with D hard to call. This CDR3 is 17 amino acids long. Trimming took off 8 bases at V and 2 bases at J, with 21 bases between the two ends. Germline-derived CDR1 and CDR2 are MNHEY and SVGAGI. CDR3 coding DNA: TGTGCCAGCTCCAGAGTTGCGCGGTCATACAACACCGGGGAGCTGTTTTTT. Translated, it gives CASSRVARSYNTGELFF.

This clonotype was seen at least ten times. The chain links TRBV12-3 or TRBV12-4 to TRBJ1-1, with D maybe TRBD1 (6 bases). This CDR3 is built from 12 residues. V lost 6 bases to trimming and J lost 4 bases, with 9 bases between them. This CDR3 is CASRQGITEAFF. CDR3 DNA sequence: TGTGCCAGCAGACAGGGTATCACTGAAGCTTTCTTT.

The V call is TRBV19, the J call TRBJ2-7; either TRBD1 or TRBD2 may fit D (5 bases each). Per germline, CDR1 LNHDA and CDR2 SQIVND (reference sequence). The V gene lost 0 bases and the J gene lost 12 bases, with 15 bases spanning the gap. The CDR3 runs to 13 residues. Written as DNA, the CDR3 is TGTGCCAGTAGTATAGATCGACGGACTGACAGGTACTTC. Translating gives CASSIDRRTDRYF.

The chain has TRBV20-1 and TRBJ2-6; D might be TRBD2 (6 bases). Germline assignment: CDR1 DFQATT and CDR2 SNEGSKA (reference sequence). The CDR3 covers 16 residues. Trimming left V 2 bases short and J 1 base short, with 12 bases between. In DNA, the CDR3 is TGCAGTGCTAGAAATCAGGGAGGTTCTGGGGCCAACGTCCTGACTTTC. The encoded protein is CSARNQGGSGANVLTF.

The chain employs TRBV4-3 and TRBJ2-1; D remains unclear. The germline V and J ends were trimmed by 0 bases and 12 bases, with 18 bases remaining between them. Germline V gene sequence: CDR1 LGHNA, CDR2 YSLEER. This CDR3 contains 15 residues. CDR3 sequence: CASSQDEAQRSPQFF. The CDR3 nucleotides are TGCGCCAGCAGCCAAGATGAGGCTCAGAGGTCACCGCAGTTCTTC.

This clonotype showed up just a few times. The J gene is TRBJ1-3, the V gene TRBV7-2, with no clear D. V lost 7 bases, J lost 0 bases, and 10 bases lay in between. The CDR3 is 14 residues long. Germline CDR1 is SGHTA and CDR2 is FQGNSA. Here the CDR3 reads CASTQRVSGNTIYF. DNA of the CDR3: TGTGCCAGCACACAACGGGTCTCTGGAAACACCATATATTTT.

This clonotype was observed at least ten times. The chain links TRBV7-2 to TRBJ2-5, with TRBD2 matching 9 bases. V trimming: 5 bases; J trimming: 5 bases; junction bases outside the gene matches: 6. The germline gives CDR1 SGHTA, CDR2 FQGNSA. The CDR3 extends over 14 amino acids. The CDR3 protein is CASSPWTSAETQYF. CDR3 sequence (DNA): TGTGCCAGCAGCCCGTGGACTAGCGCCGAGACCCAGTACTTC.

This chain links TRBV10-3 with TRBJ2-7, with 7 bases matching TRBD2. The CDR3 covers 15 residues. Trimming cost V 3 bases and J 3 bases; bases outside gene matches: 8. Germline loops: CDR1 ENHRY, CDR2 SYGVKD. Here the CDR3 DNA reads TGTGCCATCAGTGACCCGGGGGAGGGGATCTACGAGCAGTACGTC. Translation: CAISDPGEGIYEQYV.

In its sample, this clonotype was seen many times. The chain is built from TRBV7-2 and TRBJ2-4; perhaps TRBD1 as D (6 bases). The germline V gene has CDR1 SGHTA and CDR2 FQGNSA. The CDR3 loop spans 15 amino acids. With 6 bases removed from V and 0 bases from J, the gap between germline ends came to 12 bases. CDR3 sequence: CASRSTGLAKNIQYF. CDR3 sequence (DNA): TGTGCCAGCAGATCAACAGGGCTAGCCAAAAACATTCAGTACTTC.

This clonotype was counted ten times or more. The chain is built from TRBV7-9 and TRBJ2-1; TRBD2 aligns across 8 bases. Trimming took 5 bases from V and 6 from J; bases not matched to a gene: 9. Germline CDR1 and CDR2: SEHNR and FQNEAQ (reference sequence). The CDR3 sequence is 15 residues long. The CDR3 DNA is TGTGCCAGCAGCCCCCTAGCGGGCTCTTCCAATGAGCAGTTCTTC. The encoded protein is CASSPLAGSSNEQFF.

CDR3 loop: CASSVGDYTTQYF. CDR3 coding DNA: TGTGCCAGCAGCGTAGGGGACTACACGACCCAGTACTTC. This chain joins TRBV9 and TRBJ2-5; 7 bases match TRBD2. Per the germline V gene, CDR1 is SGDLS and CDR2 is YYNGEE. The J segment lost 7 bases and the V segment lost 0 bases, leaving 3 bases of the junction unmatched. The CDR3 has 13 amino acids.

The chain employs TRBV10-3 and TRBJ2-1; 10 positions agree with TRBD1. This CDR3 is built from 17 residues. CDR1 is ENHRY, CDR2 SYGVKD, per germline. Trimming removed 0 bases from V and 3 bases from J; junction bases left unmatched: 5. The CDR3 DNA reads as TGTGCCATCAGTGAGTCGTCTGGACAGGGGGACTACAATGAGCAGTTCTTC. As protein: CAISESSGQGDYNEQFF.

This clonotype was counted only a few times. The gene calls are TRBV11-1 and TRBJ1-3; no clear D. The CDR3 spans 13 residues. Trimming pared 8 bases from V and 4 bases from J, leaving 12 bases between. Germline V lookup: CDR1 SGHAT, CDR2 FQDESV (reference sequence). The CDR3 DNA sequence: TGTGCCAGCGCCGATGTATCAGGAAACACCATATATTTT. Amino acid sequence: CASADVSGNTIYF.

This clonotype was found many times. CDR3 in amino acids: CASSLRLSTDTQYF. CDR3 bases: TGTGCCAGCAGCTTAAGATTATCGACAGATACGCAGTATTTT. This sequence joins TRBV7-9 and TRBJ2-3, with D unclear. Germline loops: CDR1 SEHNR, CDR2 FQNEAQ (reference sequence). Trimming pared 2 bases from V and 3 bases from J, leaving 9 bases between. The CDR3 runs 14 residues.

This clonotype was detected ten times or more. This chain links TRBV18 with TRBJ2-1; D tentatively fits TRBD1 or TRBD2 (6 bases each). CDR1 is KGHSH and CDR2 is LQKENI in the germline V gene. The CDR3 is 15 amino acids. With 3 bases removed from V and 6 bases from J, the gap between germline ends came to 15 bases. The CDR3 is CASSPRGLQGNEQFF. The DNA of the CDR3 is TGTGCCAGCTCACCCAGGGGACTCCAGGGCAATGAGCAGTTCTTC.

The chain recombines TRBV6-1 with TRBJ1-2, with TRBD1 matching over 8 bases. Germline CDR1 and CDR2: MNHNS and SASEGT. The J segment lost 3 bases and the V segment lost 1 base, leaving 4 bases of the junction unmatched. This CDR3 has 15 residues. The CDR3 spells CASSEVWTGHYGYTF. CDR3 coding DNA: TGTGCCAGCAGTGAAGTGTGGACAGGGCACTATGGCTACACCTTC.

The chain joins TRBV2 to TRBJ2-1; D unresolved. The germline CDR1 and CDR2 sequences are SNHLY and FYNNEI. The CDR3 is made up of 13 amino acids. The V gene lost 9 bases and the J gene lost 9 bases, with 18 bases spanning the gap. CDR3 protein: CARSPGERGEQFF. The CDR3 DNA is TGTGCCAGATCACCCGGTGAGCGTGGTGAGCAGTTCTTC.

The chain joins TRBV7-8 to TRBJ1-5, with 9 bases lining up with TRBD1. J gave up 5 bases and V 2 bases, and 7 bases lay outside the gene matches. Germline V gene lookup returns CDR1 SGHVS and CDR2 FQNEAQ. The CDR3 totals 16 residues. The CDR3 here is CASSLRRDRAYQPQHF. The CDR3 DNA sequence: TGTGCCAGCAGCTTAAGGCGGGACAGGGCGTATCAGCCCCAGCATTTT.

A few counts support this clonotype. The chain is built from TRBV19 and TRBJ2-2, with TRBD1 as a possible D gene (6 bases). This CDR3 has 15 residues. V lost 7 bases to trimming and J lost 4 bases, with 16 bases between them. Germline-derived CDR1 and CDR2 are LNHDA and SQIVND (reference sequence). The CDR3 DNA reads TGTGCCAGTAAGAGTGTAGGACAGTCCACCGGGGAGCTGTTTTTT. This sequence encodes CASKSVGQSTGELFF.

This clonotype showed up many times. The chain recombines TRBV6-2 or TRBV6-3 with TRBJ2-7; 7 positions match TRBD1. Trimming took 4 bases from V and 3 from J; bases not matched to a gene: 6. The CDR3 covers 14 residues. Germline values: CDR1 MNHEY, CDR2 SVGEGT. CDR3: CASSWAPGGYEQYV. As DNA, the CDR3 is TGTGCCAGCAGTTGGGCCCCAGGGGGCTACGAGCAGTACGTC.

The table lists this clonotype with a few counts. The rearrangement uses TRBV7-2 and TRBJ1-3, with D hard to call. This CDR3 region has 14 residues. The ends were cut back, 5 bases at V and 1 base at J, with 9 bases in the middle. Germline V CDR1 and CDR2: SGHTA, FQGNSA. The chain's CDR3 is CASSATGSGNTIYF. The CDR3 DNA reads TGTGCCAGCAGCGCCACGGGTTCTGGAAACACCATATATTTT.

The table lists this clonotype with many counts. The CDR3 nucleotides read TGTGCCAGCTCACCACCAGCTACAACAGATACGCAGTATTTT. This encodes CASSPPATTDTQYF. V is TRBV18 and J is TRBJ2-3, with D unclear. From germline, CDR1 is KGHSH and CDR2 LQKENI. The CDR3 extends over 14 amino acids. V was clipped by 0 bases and J by 3 bases, with 7 bases between them.

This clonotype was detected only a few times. CDR3 protein: CASSIPGRIYGYTF. CDR3 in DNA: TGTGCCAGCAGCATCCCGGGACGTATCTATGGCTACACCTTC. This chain uses TRBV5-6 with TRBJ1-2, with D possibly TRBD1 on 5 matching bases. The V gene's germline CDR1 is SGHDT and CDR2 YYEEEE. This CDR3 has 14 amino acids. Deletions cut 4 bases from V and 4 bases from J, with 14 bases between.

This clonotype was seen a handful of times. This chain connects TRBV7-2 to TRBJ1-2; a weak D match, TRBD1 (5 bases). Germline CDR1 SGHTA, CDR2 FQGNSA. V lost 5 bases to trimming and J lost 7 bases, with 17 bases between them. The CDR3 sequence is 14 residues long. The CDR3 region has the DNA TGTGCCAGCAGCCCCCAACGGACATCTCCTGGCTACACCTTC. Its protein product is CASSPQRTSPGYTF.

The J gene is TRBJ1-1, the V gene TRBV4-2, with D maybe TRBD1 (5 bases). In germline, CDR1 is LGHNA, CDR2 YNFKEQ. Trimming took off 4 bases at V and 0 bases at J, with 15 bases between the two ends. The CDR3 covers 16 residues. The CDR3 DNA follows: TGTGCCAGCAGCCTAACACCCGGGACGGTGAACACTGAAGCTTTCTTT. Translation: CASSLTPGTVNTEAFF.

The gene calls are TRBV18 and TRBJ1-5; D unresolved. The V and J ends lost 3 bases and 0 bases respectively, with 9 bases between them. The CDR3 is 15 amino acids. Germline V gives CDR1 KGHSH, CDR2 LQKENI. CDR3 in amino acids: CASSPRVDSNQPQHF. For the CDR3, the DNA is TGTGCCAGCTCACCGAGGGTGGATAGCAATCAGCCCCAGCATTTT. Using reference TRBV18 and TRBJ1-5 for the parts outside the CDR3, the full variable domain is NAGVMQNPRHLVRRRGQEARLRCSPMKGHSHVYWYRQLPEEGLKFMVYLQKENIIDESGMPKERFSAEFPKEGPSILRIQQVVRGDSAAYFCASSPRVDSNQPQHFGDGTRLSIL.